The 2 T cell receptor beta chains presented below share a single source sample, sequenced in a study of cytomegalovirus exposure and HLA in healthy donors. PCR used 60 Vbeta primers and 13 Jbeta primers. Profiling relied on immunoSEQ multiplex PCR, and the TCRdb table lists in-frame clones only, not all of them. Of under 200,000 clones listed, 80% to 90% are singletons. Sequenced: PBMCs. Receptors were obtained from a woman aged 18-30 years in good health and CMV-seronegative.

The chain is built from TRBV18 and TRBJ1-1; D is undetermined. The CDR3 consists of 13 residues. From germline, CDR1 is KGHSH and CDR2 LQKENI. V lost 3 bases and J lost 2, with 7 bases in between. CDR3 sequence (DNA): TGTGCCAGCTCACCGGGAGTTAACACTGAAGCTTTCTTT. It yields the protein CASSPGVNTEAFF. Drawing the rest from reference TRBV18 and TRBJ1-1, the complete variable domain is NAGVMQNPRHLVRRRGQEARLRCSPMKGHSHVYWYRQLPEEGLKFMVYLQKENIIDESGMPKERFSAEFPKEGPSILRIQQVVRGDSAAYFCASSPGVNTEAFFGQGTRLTVV.

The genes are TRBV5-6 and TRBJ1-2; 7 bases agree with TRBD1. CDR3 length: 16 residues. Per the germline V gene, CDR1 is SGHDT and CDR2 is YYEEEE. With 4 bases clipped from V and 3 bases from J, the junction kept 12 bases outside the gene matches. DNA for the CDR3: TGTGCCAGCAGCCATGGGACAGACGACTCGGACTATGGCTACACCTTC. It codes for CASSHGTDDSDYGYTF.